The 27 T cell receptor beta chains listed next were all sequenced from one sample in a study of T cells in Graves' hyperthyroidism and ophthalmopathy. RNA transcripts provided the source from which TCR beta CDR3 regions were amplified. The HTBI primer set drove a first-round RT-PCR of the TCR CDR3. Each CDR3 protein gets one entry after TCRdb re-called the multiplex PCR reads with MiXCR. The data show over 650,000 distinct CDR3 sequences, about 45% seen once. The material sequenced was peripheral blood or thyroid tissue (not recorded which). The receptors originated from an adult man with Graves' disease, either hyperthyroidism or ophthalmopathy (not recorded which).

There are a few counts of this clonotype. This chain connects TRBV7-9 to TRBJ2-7; TRBD1 matches 7 bases. The trim removed 5 bases at V and 6 bases at J, leaving 4 bases unmatched. The germline V gene has CDR1 SEHNR and CDR2 FQNEAQ (reference sequence). The CDR3 is made up of 12 amino acids. CDR3 sequence (DNA): TGTGCCAGCAGCCAAGGGGACAGCGAGCAGTACTTC. As protein: CASSQGDSEQYF.

The V gene is TRBV13, the J gene TRBJ1-2, with D maybe TRBD1 (6 bases). Germline CDR1 is PRHDT and CDR2 is FYEKMQ (reference sequence). This CDR3 region has 15 residues. Between the trimmed V and J ends, which lost 6 bases and 5 bases, there was a span of 19 bases. The CDR3 here is CASSPRTVDGYGYTF. The CDR3 DNA is TGTGCCAGCAGTCCTAGGACAGTGGATGGATATGGCTACACCTTC.

Many counts were recorded for this clonotype. The V call is TRBV7-9, the J call TRBJ2-7; tentatively, D is TRBD1 (6 bases). V was pared by 0 bases and J by 3 bases, with 9 bases between. The germline V gene encodes CDR1 SEHNR and CDR2 FQNEAQ (reference sequence). This CDR3 is 14 amino acids long. DNA of the CDR3: TGTGCCAGCAGCTTAGCGCAGGGGTTCTACGAGCAGTACTTC. This translates into CASSLAQGFYEQYF.

The V gene is TRBV6-5, the J gene TRBJ2-7; 9 nucleotides align to TRBD1. Germline V gene data show CDR1 as MNHEY and CDR2 as SVGAGI. J was trimmed by 4 bases and V by 6 bases; bases with no gene match: 4. The CDR3 sequence is 13 residues long. This chain's CDR3 is CASRPGTGYEQYF. CDR3 coding DNA: TGTGCCAGCAGACCTGGGACAGGGTACGAGCAGTACTTC.

The V gene is TRBV7-6, the J gene TRBJ2-2, with a tentative D call TRBD1 (5 bases). This CDR3 has 18 residues. From germline, CDR1 is SGHVS and CDR2 FNYEAQ. Trimming shortened V by 5 bases and J by 2 bases, and 21 bases separated the two germline ends. The chain's CDR3 is CASSQEVGAWGNTGELFF. For the CDR3, the DNA is TGTGCCAGCAGCCAAGAGGTTGGGGCGTGGGGCAACACCGGGGAGCTGTTTTTT.

This clonotype was counted at least ten times. The chain joins TRBV2 to TRBJ1-1; 8 bases line up with TRBD1. Trimming removed 4 bases from V and 0 bases from J; junction bases left unmatched: 4. Germline lookup yields CDR1 SNHLY and CDR2 FYNNEI. This CDR3 has 15 residues. Here the CDR3 reads CASSGRQGMNTEAFF. CDR3 nucleotide sequence: TGTGCCAGCAGTGGAAGACAGGGGATGAACACTGAAGCTTTCTTT.

The rearrangement joins TRBV20-1 to TRBJ2-2, with TRBD2 as a possible D gene (5 bases). Trimming shortened V by 7 bases and J by 0 bases, and 9 bases separated the two germline ends. Looked up from germline, CDR1 is DFQATT and CDR2 is SNEGSKA (reference sequence). This CDR3 contains 13 residues. The CDR3 loop is CSGGSANTGELFF. CDR3 nucleotide sequence: TGCAGTGGCGGGTCTGCGAACACCGGGGAGCTGTTTTTT.

This clonotype turned up a few times. The V and J genes are TRBV2 and TRBJ1-5, with D possibly being TRBD1 (5 bases). This CDR3 is built from 15 residues. The germline V gene encodes CDR1 SNHLY and CDR2 FYNNEI. Trimming took off 6 bases at V and 5 bases at J, with 17 bases between the two ends. CDR3 amino acids: CASSPPPLGDQPQHF. The CDR3 region has the DNA TGTGCCAGCAGCCCGCCCCCCTTGGGGGATCAGCCCCAGCATTTT.

To note about this clonotype: At one boundary the junction diverges from the germline segment, which might be a read error. The chain carries TRBV29-1 and TRBJ1-3; 7 positions agree with TRBD1. This CDR3 is 11 amino acids long. Germline V CDR1 and CDR2: SQVTM, ANQGSEA. The chain's CDR3 is CSVLGQNTIYF. The CDR3 nucleotides read TGCAGCGTCTTGGGACAGAACACCATATATTTC.

The chain joins TRBV2 to TRBJ1-6, with D possibly TRBD1 on 6 matching bases. This CDR3 contains 12 residues. Trimming left V 11 bases short and J 6 bases short, with 11 bases between. Germline V gene sequence: CDR1 SNHLY, CDR2 FYNNEI. DNA for the CDR3: TGTGCCGTAACAGGGACTAATTCACCCCTCCACTTT. Its protein product is CAVTGTNSPLHF.

In this sample, this clonotype turned up once. V gene TRBV12-3 or TRBV12-4 combines with J gene TRBJ2-7, with a weak D call TRBD2 (5 bases). The length of the CDR3 is 13 residues. Deletions cut 7 bases from V and 0 bases from J, with 10 bases between. The CDR3 DNA reads as TGTGCCAGCAAGACTCGGGGCTCCTACGAGCAGTACTTC. Translation gives CASKTRGSYEQYF.

With regard to this clonotype: The junction departs from the called germline gene at one end, perhaps through a read error. V gene TRBV2 combines with J gene TRBJ1-4; 9 nucleotides line up with TRBD1. The length of the CDR3 is 16 residues. Germline-derived CDR1 and CDR2 are SNHLY and FYNNEI. CDR3 bases: TGTGCCATCAAAGCGGACAGGGGCTCAGCTAATGAAATACTGTTTTTT. It codes for CAIKADRGSANEILFF.

The V gene is TRBV5-1, the J gene TRBJ1-2; TRBD1 matches at 8 bases. The V gene's germline CDR1 is SGHRS and CDR2 YFSETQ. V was clipped by 5 bases and J by 6 bases; unmatched bases: 12. CDR3 size: 15 residues. CDR3 loop: CASSPTPGGSDGYTF. CDR3 DNA: TGCGCCAGCAGTCCAACCCCAGGGGGCAGCGATGGCTACACCTTC. The complete variable domain, with remaining parts taken from reference TRBV5-1 and TRBJ1-2, reads KAGVTQTPRYLIKTRGQQVTLSCSPISGHRSVSWYQQTPGQGLQFLFEYFSETQRNKGNFPGRFSGRQFSNSRSEMNVSTLELGDSALYLCASSPTPGGSDGYTFGSGTRLTVV.

A word on this clonotype: One junction end does not reproduce the germline sequence, and a read error may be involved. The chain links TRBV7-9 to TRBJ2-7, with a weak D call TRBD1 (6 bases). The CDR3 spans 14 residues. The germline V gene encodes CDR1 SEHNR and CDR2 FQNEAQ (reference sequence). CDR3 bases: TGTGCCAGCAGCTTTTCGGGACACCAATACGAGCAGCACTTC. This gives the protein CASSFSGHQYEQHF. Full variable domain (rest looked up from reference TRBV7-9 and TRBJ2-7): DTGVSQNPRHKITKRGQNVTFRCDPISEHNRLYWYRQTLGQGPEFLTYFQNEAQLEKSRLLSDRFSAERPKGSFSTLEIQRTEQGDSAMYLCASSFSGHQYEQHFGPGTRLTVT.

Regarding this clonotype: Since no conserved phenylalanine or tryptophan closes the CDR3, a read error is the likely cause. The genes are TRBV20-1 and TRBJ2-7; 10 nucleotides match TRBD1. Losses at the gene ends were 3 bases for V and 4 bases for J; bases not matched to a gene: 3. This CDR3 is 13 amino acids long. Germline CDR1 is DFQATT and CDR2 is SNEGSKA (reference sequence). The CDR3 region has the DNA TGCAGTGCTAGGGGGGACAGGGGATACGAGCAGTACTCC. Its protein product is CSARGDRGYEQYS.

The J gene is TRBJ1-2, the V gene TRBV6-1; D gene unclear. The germline V and J ends were trimmed by 10 bases and 12 bases, with 18 bases remaining between them. Germline-derived CDR1 and CDR2 are MNHNS and SASEGT. This CDR3 contains 11 residues. CDR3 sequence reads: CATQIPSGNTF. The CDR3 DNA reads TGTGCCACGCAGATCCCCTCTGGAAACACCTTC.

This clonotype was recorded a few times. V and J are TRBV20-1 and TRBJ2-7; D possibly matches TRBD1 or TRBD2 (5 bases each). This CDR3 region has 12 residues. Trimming cost V 5 bases and J 3 bases, with 11 bases left between them. The germline V gene encodes CDR1 DFQATT and CDR2 SNEGSKA (reference sequence). For the CDR3, the DNA is TGCAGTGCTCTAGGGGCGGGCTACGAGCAGTACTTC. Its translation is CSALGAGYEQYF.

This clonotype was seen a few times. J is TRBJ1-5 and V is TRBV19; no clear D. Germline-derived CDR1 and CDR2 are LNHDA and SQIVND (reference sequence). The CDR3 covers 15 residues. Between the trimmed V and J ends, which lost 11 bases and 0 bases, there was a span of 17 bases. This CDR3 reads CAWSDGSFSNQPQHF. The CDR3 region has the DNA TGTGCCTGGAGTGACGGTTCGTTTAGCAATCAGCCCCAGCATTTT.

The chain has TRBV7-9 and TRBJ2-5, with TRBD2 matching 10 bases. The CDR3 covers 16 residues. Germline CDR1 reads SEHNR; CDR2 reads FQNEAQ (reference sequence). Trimming took 6 bases from V and 9 from J; bases not matched to a gene: 16. CDR3: CASRGQAEGLAMPQYF. The CDR3 coding sequence is TGTGCCAGCAGGGGACAGGCAGAGGGACTAGCGATGCCCCAGTACTTC.

Ten or more counts support this clonotype. V and J are TRBV3-1 and TRBJ2-6; D may be TRBD1 (5 bases). Per the germline V gene, CDR1 is LGHDT and CDR2 is YNNKEL (reference sequence). The ends were cut back, 6 bases at V and 1 base at J, with 10 bases in the middle. The CDR3 extends over 15 amino acids. The CDR3 spells CASSPTASGANVLTF. In nucleotides, the CDR3 is TGTGCCAGCAGTCCGACAGCTTCTGGGGCCAACGTCCTGACTTTC.

V usage is TRBV29-1 and J usage is TRBJ1-2; D is perhaps TRBD1 (6 bases). Trimming left V 7 bases short and J 0 bases short, with 12 bases between. The CDR3 length is 13 residues. Looked up from germline, CDR1 is SQVTM and CDR2 is ANQGSEA. CDR3 nucleotide sequence: TGCAGCGCCCCGGACAGAGCTAACTATGGCTACACCTTC. It translates to CSAPDRANYGYTF. Combining the CDR3 with reference TRBV29-1 and TRBJ1-2 gives the whole variable domain SAVISQKPSRDICQRGTSLTIQCQVDSQVTMMFWYRQQPGQSLTLIATANQGSEATYESGFVIDKFPISRPNLTFSTLTVSNMSPEDSSIYLCSAPDRANYGYTFGSGTRLTVV.

The V call is TRBV25-1, the J call TRBJ1-3; no clear D. The CDR3 has 14 residues. Trimming pared 9 bases from V and 1 base from J, leaving 13 bases between. Germline values: CDR1 MGHDK, CDR2 SYGVNS. CDR3 coding DNA: TGTGCCAGTGATCCACACTCATCTGGAAACACCATATATTTT. This codes for CASDPHSSGNTIYF.

V gene TRBV9 combines with J gene TRBJ1-2; 9 bases are shared with TRBD1. From germline, CDR1 is SGDLS and CDR2 YYNGEE. Trimming cost V 4 bases and J 4 bases; bases outside gene matches: 11. The CDR3 loop spans 16 amino acids. The CDR3 nucleotides read TGTGCCAGCAGCCAGACCGGGACAGGGAATCGCTATGGCTACACCTTC. As protein: CASSQTGTGNRYGYTF.

As for this clonotype: It may be a read error: a sequence one base away is much more abundant. The V call is TRBV7-9, the J call TRBJ1-4; D uncertain. CDR3 size: 13 residues. Germline loops: CDR1 SEHNR, CDR2 FQNEAQ (reference sequence). Between the trimmed V and J ends, which lost 5 bases and 7 bases, there was a span of 11 bases. CDR3 in DNA: TGTGCCAGCAGCCGAAGGGTTAGTGAAAAACTGTTTTTT. Its protein product is CASSRRVSEKLFF. The complete variable domain, with remaining parts taken from reference TRBV7-9 and TRBJ1-4, reads DTGVSQNPRHKITKRGQNVTFRCDPISEHNRLYWYRQTLGQGPEFLTYFQNEAQLEKSRLLSDRFSAERPKGSFSTLEIQRTEQGDSAMYLCASSRRVSEKLFFGSGTQLSVL.

The V gene is TRBV7-9, the J gene TRBJ1-2; 8 bases map to TRBD1. The CDR3 length is 11 residues. Trimming removed 5 bases from V and 13 bases from J; junction bases left unmatched: 6. Germline values: CDR1 SEHNR, CDR2 FQNEAQ (reference sequence). CDR3 sequence: CASSADRESTF. The CDR3 DNA reads as TGTGCCAGCAGCGCGGACAGGGAATCCACCTTC.

V and J are TRBV10-3 and TRBJ2-5; the D gene could be TRBD1 or TRBD2 (5 bases each). The CDR3 loop spans 13 amino acids. The germline gives CDR1 ENHRY, CDR2 SYGVKD. Trimming stripped 4 bases from V and 1 base from J, with 7 bases between. CDR3 DNA: TGTGCCATCAGTGTTGGGGGCCAAGAGACCCAGTACTTC. Protein: CAISVGGQETQYF.

The table lists this clonotype with many counts. V gene TRBV29-1 combines with J gene TRBJ1-2; D is undetermined. Looked up from germline, CDR1 is SQVTM and CDR2 is ANQGSEA. Trimming removed 3 bases from V and 0 bases from J, with 14 bases in between. This CDR3 is built from 15 residues. CDR3 amino acids: CSVDAGISANYGYTF. CDR3 nucleotide sequence: TGCAGCGTTGATGCAGGTATCTCGGCTAACTATGGCTACACCTTC.